In this sample, the clone carrying this T cell receptor (beta chain) turned up a few times. The data stem from a study of human T cells and chemical hapten exposure. As for time point: pre-sensitization, week 0. As to treatment: therapeutic diphenylcyclopropenone sensitization with weekly scalp DPC. Patch tests were applied only after blood draws. The CDR3 consists of 15 residues. V lost 4 bases to trimming and J lost 1 base, with 11 bases between them. Germline lookup yields CDR1 SGHDN and CDR2 FVKESK. TCRdb reanalysed the RACE reads using MiXCR and keeps one entry per CDR3 protein. The table shows under 300,000 distinct CDR3 sequences, with around 9.3% occurring only once.

Material: whole blood, obtained in connection with sensitization to the hapten diphenylcyclopropenone (DPC). The chain recombines TRBV14 with TRBJ2-4; tentatively, D is TRBD1 or TRBD2 (5 bases each). The clonotype was recovered from a woman aged 40 to 50 with alopecia areata. Some clones in this sample may be carry-over from other donors' samples. The CDR3 sequence: CASSLGTSAKNIQYF. CDR3 nucleotides: TGTGCCAGCAGCCTAGGGACGTCTGCCAAAAACATTCAGTACTTC. The complete variable domain, with remaining parts taken from reference TRBV14 and TRBJ2-4, reads EAGVTQFPSHSVIEKGQTVTLRCDPISGHDNLYWYRRVMGKEIKFLLHFVKESKQDESGMPNNRFLAERTGGTYSTLKVQPAELEDSGVYFCASSLGTSAKNIQYFGAGTRLSVL.